A selection of T cell receptor beta chains follows, all from one sample in a study of OX40 agonist ivuxolimab in advanced cancers. TCRdb's copy holds only in-frame clones and misses some; the assay was immunoSEQ multiplex PCR. The data show 130,000 or so clones, with roughly 91% seen just once and more than 1% held by the top ten. This specimen consisted of CD4+ or CD8+ T cells sorted from blood, obtained in a trial of the OX40 agonist ivuxolimab. The source is an adult with an advanced solid tumor such as melanoma, head and neck, liver or kidney cancer. The CDR3 runs from the conserved cysteine through the conserved F or W. A D gene is named only where the DNA matches it firmly. Where a row states a size, it is once, few, many or the class of an expanded clone; other rows omit it.

j_call | clone_size | v_call | d_call | cdr3_nt | cdr3_aa
TRBJ1-1 | - | TRBV7-6 | - | TGTGCCAGCAGCTTTTCACGGGGGGCGTCGGCTTTCTTT | CASSFSRGASAFF
TRBJ1-1 | - | TRBV4-3 | - | TGCGCCAGCAGCCAAGATTTGGGCAGGAACACTGAAGCTTTCTTT | CASSQDLGRNTEAFF
TRBJ2-1 | - | TRBV11-1 | TRBD2 | TGTGCCAGCAGCTTGGGACTAGCGGGTTCGAATGAGCAGTTCTTC | CASSLGLAGSNEQFF
TRBJ1-4 | - | TRBV18 | - | TGTGCCAGCTCACCAAGAGGGGAAGGCGAAAAACTGTTTTTT | CASSPRGEGEKLFF
TRBJ2-3 | few | TRBV27 | TRBD1 | TGTGCCAGCAGTCTCTTGGGACAGGTATTCACAGATACGCAGTATTTT | CASSLLGQVFTDTQYF
TRBJ1-1 | - | TRBV5-1 | - | TGCGCCAGCAGCTTGGGCGCAGGGACGAACACTGAAGCTTTCTTT | CASSLGAGTNTEAFF
TRBJ2-7 | once | TRBV2 | - | TGTGCCAGCAGTGAAGAGGCCCTCTCCTACGAGCAGTACTTC | CASSEEALSYEQYF
TRBJ2-5 | once | TRBV5-5 | - | TGTGCCAGCAGCTTGGGGGATCGGCCCGCAGAGACCCAGTACTTC | CASSLGDRPAETQYF
TRBJ2-5 | - | TRBV7-2 | - | TGTGCCAGCAGCTTAGCCCTAGAAGAGACCCAGTACTTC | CASSLALEETQYF
TRBJ2-6 | - | TRBV28 | - | TGTGCCAGCAGTTTGAGGGTCTCTGGGGCCAACGTCCTGACTTTC | CASSLRVSGANVLTF
TRBJ2-1 | - | TRBV7-6 | TRBD2 | TGTGCCAGCAGCAACAATATGGGACTAGTGATCGCCGAGCAGTTCTTC | CASSNNMGLVIAEQFF
TRBJ2-7 | - | TRBV20-1 | - | TGCAGTGCTAGTCATGGGAGAGAGCAGTACTTC | CSASHGREQYF
TRBJ1-5 | - | TRBV4-1 | - | TGCGCCAGCAGCTATAGACAGGTATTGGGCAATCAGCCCCAGCATTTT | CASSYRQVLGNQPQHF
TRBJ1-2 | - | TRBV18 | - | TGTGCCAGCTCACCGCCAGACAGACCCGATGGCTACACCTTC | CASSPPDRPDGYTF
TRBJ2-7 | - | TRBV5-1 | - | TGCGCCAGCAGCTTGGAGGCACCTTTCTACGAGCAGTACTTC | CASSLEAPFYEQYF
TRBJ1-4 | - | TRBV7-8 | - | TGTGCCAGCAGCCTCCGGAGGACCCTGGGAACTAATGAAAAACTGTTTTTT | CASSLRRTLGTNEKLFF
TRBJ2-1 | - | TRBV6-4 | - | TGTGCCAGCAGTGAGGGAGGCCAGTCCTACAATGAGCAGTTCTTC | CASSEGGQSYNEQFF
TRBJ2-2 | - | TRBV19 | TRBD1 | TGTGCCAGTAGTACTTCCCCGGGACAGCCCCTCGCCGGGGAGCTGTTTTTT | CASSTSPGQPLAGELFF
TRBJ2-1 | - | TRBV5-1 | TRBD2 | TGCGCCAGCAGCTTGGGTCCAGCGGGGGGAGGTGAGCAGTTCTTC | CASSLGPAGGGEQFF
TRBJ1-1 | - | TRBV28 | - | TGTGCCAGTTCCCTCGGGACACCCACTGAAGCTTTCTTT | CASSLGTPTEAFF
TRBJ2-2 | - | TRBV19 | TRBD1 | TGTGCCAGTAGTATTACCGGGACAGGGCCCGGGGAGCTGTTTTTT | CASSITGTGPGELFF
TRBJ2-1 | - | TRBV14 | - | TGTGCCAGCAGCCAAGAAAGGGTAGGGGAGCAGTTCTTC | CASSQERVGEQFF
TRBJ1-2 | - | TRBV10-3 | TRBD1 | TGTGCCCTAGGACAGGGAGAGAACTATGGCTACACCTTC | CALGQGENYGYTF
TRBJ2-3 | - | TRBV10-1 | - | TGCGCCAGCAGTCCTAGGGTCACTAGCACAGATACGCAGTATTTT | CASSPRVTSTDTQYF
TRBJ1-5 | - | TRBV7-2 | - | TGTGCCAGCAGCCCCCGCGGGAGGGGGGCTTATAGCAATCAGCCCCAGCATTTT | CASSPRGRGAYSNQPQHF
TRBJ2-1 | few | TRBV5-1 | TRBD2 | TGCGCCAGCGGCGAACTAGCGGGGGGGCCGGGGAATGAGCAGTTCTTC | CASGELAGGPGNEQFF
TRBJ1-5 | - | TRBV25-1 | - | TGTGCCAGCAGGGGGGGACGGACCGACAATCAGCCCCAGCATTTT | CASRGGRTDNQPQHF
TRBJ1-2 | - | TRBV6-5 | - | TGTGCCAGCAGTTCCCCGACATCGGACTACACCTTC | CASSSPTSDYTF
TRBJ2-5 | once | TRBV5-1 | - | TGCGCCAGCAGCTTCTACAGGGAGTTCCAAGAGACCCAGTACTTC | CASSFYREFQETQYF
TRBJ1-1 | - | TRBV5-1 | - | TGCGCCAGCAGCCCGATGGTGAACACTGAAGCTTTCTTT | CASSPMVNTEAFF
TRBJ1-3 | once | TRBV15 | - | TGTGCCACCAGCAGAGGCGGCAGGATGAGCTCTGGAAACACCATATATTTT | CATSRGGRMSSGNTIYF
TRBJ1-4 | - | TRBV4-3 | - | TGCGCCAGCAGCCAAAGGACAGCCGCAACTAATGAAAAACTGTTTTTT | CASSQRTAATNEKLFF
TRBJ1-1 | - | TRBV6-6 | TRBD1 | TGTGCCAGCAGTTACTCGAGGACAGGGAACACTGAAGCTTTCTTT | CASSYSRTGNTEAFF
TRBJ1-3 | - | TRBV6-6 | - | TGTGCCAGCAGTTACTCAGCTTCAACTGGAAACACCATATATTTT | CASSYSASTGNTIYF
TRBJ1-3 | - | TRBV7-6 | - | TGTGCCAGCAGCTTATACGGAAACACCATATATTTT | CASSLYGNTIYF
TRBJ2-1 | - | TRBV5-1 | TRBD2 | TGCGCCAGCAGCTTGGTTGTGCAGCGGGGAGACAATGAGCAGTTCTTC | CASSLVVQRGDNEQFF
TRBJ1-2 | - | TRBV7-2 | - | TGTGCCAGCAGCTTAGCAGGGCAGGGTGGCAAGGATGGCTACACCTTC | CASSLAGQGGKDGYTF
TRBJ1-1 | - | TRBV7-9 | - | TGTGCCAGCAGCCAAAACACTTACGGGGCCACTGAAGCTTTCTTT | CASSQNTYGATEAFF
TRBJ1-2 | - | TRBV18 | - | TGTGCCAGCTCACAACAGGGAGTTAACTATGGCTACACCTTC | CASSQQGVNYGYTF
TRBJ2-1 | - | TRBV6-5 | - | TGTGCCAGCTGCCTCCGGACCTACAATGAGCAGTTCTTC | CASCLRTYNEQFF
TRBJ1-2 | - | TRBV21-1 | - | TGTGCCAGCAGCAACCGGCCGGGTCCTGGCTACACCTTC | CASSNRPGPGYTF
TRBJ2-4 | - | TRBV6-1 | TRBD1 | TGTGCCAGCAGTGAAACACAGGGGCGACCCAAAAACATTCAGTACTTC | CASSETQGRPKNIQYF
TRBJ1-5 | - | TRBV18 | - | TGTGCCAGCTCACCAAACAGGGATCAGCCCCAGCATTTT | CASSPNRDQPQHF
TRBJ1-1 | - | TRBV7-2 | - | TGTGCCAGCAGCTGGGGACTCGGTCAAGCTTTCTTT | CASSWGLGQAFF
TRBJ2-1 | few | TRBV6-5 | - | TGTGCCAGCAGTTACTCGACAGGTGCAGGCGCCGGACAGTTCTTC | CASSYSTGAGAGQFF
TRBJ1-5 | - | TRBV7-2 | - | TGTGCCAGCAGCTCCTCTTATTCCCATCAGCCCCAGCATTTT | CASSSSYSHQPQHF
TRBJ1-2 | once | TRBV20-1 | TRBD1 | TGCAGTGCATACAGGGGGCTTGGCTACACCTTC | CSAYRGLGYTF
TRBJ1-1 | - | TRBV5-1 | TRBD1 | TGCGCCAGCAGCTGGGGGGACAGACTGAACACTGAAGCTTTCTTT | CASSWGDRLNTEAFF
TRBJ2-5 | - | TRBV10-1 | TRBD2 | TGCGCCGCTGGGACTAGCGGGAGGGTCTTTGCCATCCAAGAGACCCAGTACTTC | CAAGTSGRVFAIQETQYF
TRBJ2-3 | - | TRBV6-5 | - | TGTGCCAGCAGTTACCATGGGGGGACCCCAGATACGCAGTATTTT | CASSYHGGTPDTQYF
TRBJ2-7 | - | TRBV10-3 | - | TGTGCCATCAGTGAGGGAAGTGGGACAACAGGGCCCTACGAGCAGTACTTC | CAISEGSGTTGPYEQYF
TRBJ1-2 | once | TRBV28 | - | TGTGCCAGCAGTTTAGGCCAAGGGGGCTATGGCTACACCTTC | CASSLGQGGYGYTF
TRBJ2-7 | - | TRBV7-2 | TRBD2 | TGTGCCAGCAGTTCCCTTGGGACTAGCTATGAGCAGTACTTC | CASSSLGTSYEQYF
TRBJ2-1 | - | TRBV5-4 | TRBD1 | TGTGCCAGCAGCCAAGGGGGGTTTGGGGACAGGGGGATCGATGAGCAGTTCTTC | CASSQGGFGDRGIDEQFF
TRBJ1-6 | - | TRBV6-1 | - | TGTGCCAGCAGTGCTATCGGGAGAGGGTCAAATTCACCCCTCCACTTT | CASSAIGRGSNSPLHF
TRBJ2-3 | - | TRBV11-3 | - | TGTGCCAGCAGCCAGACAGGAGCCAATCGAGATACGCAGTATTTT | CASSQTGANRDTQYF
TRBJ1-5 | - | TRBV10-3 | - | TGTGCCATCAGTGGGAACGGGTTCGGCAATCAGCCCCAGCATTTT | CAISGNGFGNQPQHF
TRBJ1-5 | - | TRBV2 | TRBD1 | TGTGCCAGCAACACAGGGGAGCGCCGTCAGCCCCAGCATTTT | CASNTGERRQPQHF
TRBJ2-5 | once | TRBV6-5 | TRBD1 | TGTGCCAGCAAAGATACAGGGGTAGGGGAGACCCAGTACTTC | CASKDTGVGETQYF